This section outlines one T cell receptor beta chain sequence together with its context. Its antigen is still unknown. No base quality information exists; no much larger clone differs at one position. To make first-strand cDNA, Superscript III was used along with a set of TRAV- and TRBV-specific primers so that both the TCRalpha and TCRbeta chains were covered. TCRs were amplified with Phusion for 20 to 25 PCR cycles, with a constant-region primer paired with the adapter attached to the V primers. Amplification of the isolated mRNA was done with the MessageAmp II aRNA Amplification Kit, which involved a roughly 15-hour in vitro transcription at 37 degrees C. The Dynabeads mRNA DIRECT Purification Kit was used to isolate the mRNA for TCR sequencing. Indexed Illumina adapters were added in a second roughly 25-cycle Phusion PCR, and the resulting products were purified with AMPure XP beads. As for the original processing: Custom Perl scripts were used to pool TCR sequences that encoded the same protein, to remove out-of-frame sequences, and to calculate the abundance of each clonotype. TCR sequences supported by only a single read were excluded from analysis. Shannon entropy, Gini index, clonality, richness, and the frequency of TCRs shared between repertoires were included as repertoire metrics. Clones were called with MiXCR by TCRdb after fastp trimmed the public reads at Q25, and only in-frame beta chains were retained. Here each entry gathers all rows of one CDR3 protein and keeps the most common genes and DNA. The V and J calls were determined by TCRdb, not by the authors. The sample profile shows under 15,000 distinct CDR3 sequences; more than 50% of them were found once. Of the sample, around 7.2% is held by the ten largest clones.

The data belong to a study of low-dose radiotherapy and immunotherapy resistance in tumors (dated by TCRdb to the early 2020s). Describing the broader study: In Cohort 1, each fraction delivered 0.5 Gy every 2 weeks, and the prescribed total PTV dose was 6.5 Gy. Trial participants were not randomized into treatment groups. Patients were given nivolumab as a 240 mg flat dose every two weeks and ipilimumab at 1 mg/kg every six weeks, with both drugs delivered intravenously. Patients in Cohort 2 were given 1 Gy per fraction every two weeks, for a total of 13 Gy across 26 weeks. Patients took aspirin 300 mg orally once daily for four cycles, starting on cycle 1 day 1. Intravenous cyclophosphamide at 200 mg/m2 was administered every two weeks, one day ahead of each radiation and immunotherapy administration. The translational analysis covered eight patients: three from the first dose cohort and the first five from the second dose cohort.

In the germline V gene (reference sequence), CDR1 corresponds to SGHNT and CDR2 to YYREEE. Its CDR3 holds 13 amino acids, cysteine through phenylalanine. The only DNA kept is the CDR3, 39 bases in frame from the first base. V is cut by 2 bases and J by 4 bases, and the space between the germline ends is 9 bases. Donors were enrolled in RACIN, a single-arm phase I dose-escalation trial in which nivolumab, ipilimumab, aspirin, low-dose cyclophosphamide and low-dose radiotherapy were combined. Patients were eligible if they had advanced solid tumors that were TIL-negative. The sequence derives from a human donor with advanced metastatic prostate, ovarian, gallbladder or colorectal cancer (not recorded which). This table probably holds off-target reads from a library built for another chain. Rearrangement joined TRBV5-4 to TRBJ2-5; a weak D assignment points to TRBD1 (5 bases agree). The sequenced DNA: TGTGCCAGCAGCTTAGACAGATTAGAGACCCAGTACTTC. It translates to CASSLDRLETQYF.